The sequence of this TCR beta chain was determined in a study of vaccination effects on CD4 cells after COVID-19. The trim removed 6 bases at V and 7 bases at J, leaving 10 bases unmatched. This CDR3 has 16 residues. Germline V gene lookup returns CDR1 MDHEN and CDR2 SYDVKM. Method: immunoSEQ multiplex PCR; TCRdb's copy keeps in-frame clones and lacks some. The table has approximately 74,000 clones, around 69% seen once. Note on this clone: Its antigen is still unknown.

Culture lasted over 9 days before CD4+ T cell isolation. Two-dose BNT162b2 or mRNA-1273 vaccination was given to participants. Sequences were derived from CD4+ T cells from PBMCs cultured without peptide, sampled after COVID-19 vaccination. V usage is TRBV28 and J usage is TRBJ2-1, with TRBD2 matching over 12 bases. This receptor was identified in a human donor who received a COVID-19 vaccine. The CDR3 is CASSTPSSGGANEQFF. The CDR3 nucleotides read TGTGCCAGCAGCACCCCATCTAGCGGGGGGGCGAATGAGCAGTTCTTC. The whole variable domain, filled in from reference TRBV28 and TRBJ2-1, reads DVKVTQSSRYLVKRTGEKVFLECVQDMDHENMFWYRQDPGLGLRLIYFSYDVKMKEKGDIPEGYSVSREKKERFSLILESASTNQTSMYLCASSTPSSGGANEQFFGPGTRLTVL.